This T cell receptor (beta chain) appears in the sequencing data of a study of control samples from healthy donors and cancer patients. Clones were sequenced by immunoSEQ multiplex PCR, and TCRdb holds only the in-frame ones, with some missing. The sample consists of under 85,000 clones, roughly 87% of them appearing once. CDR1 and CDR2 (germline): SGDLS, YYNGEE. Trimming stripped 4 bases from V and 2 bases from J, with 17 bases between. CDR3 length equals 16 residues. J is TRBJ2-3 and V is TRBV9, with D tentatively TRBD1 (6 bases). The receptor's source is a man in his 60s with colorectal cancer. Input material: PBMCs. The CDR3 nucleotides read TGTGCCAGCAGCCCCATGGCAGGGGCTATCACAGATACGCAGTATTTT. It yields the protein CASSPMAGAITDTQYF.